Listed below are T cell receptor beta chains from one sample, sequenced in a study of OX40 agonist ivuxolimab in advanced cancers. Profiled with immunoSEQ multiplex PCR; TCRdb holds only in-frame clones, not every one. The sample holds 52,000 or so clones, roughly 94% seen once. Material: CD4+ or CD8+ T cells sorted from blood, obtained in a trial of the OX40 agonist ivuxolimab. These receptors were collected from an adult with an advanced solid tumor such as melanoma, head and neck, liver or kidney cancer. Each CDR3 is given with its conserved first and last residue. D genes are given only for firm matches. Some rows have no size entry. The others give once, few or many, or a class for an expanded clone.

abundance,v_gene,j_gene,d_gene,CDR3nt,CDR3aa
.,TRBV5-1,TRBJ2-5,.,TGCGCCAGCATGGACGACCAAGAGACCCAGTACTTC,CASMDDQETQYF
.,TRBV29-1,TRBJ2-2,.,TGCAGCGTTGACCCGGGACAAAACACCGGGGAGCTGTTTTTT,CSVDPGQNTGELFF
.,TRBV11-2,TRBJ2-4,.,TGTGCCAGCAGCCTTTTTAGTATAACACGGGGCCTGAAAAACATTCAGTACTTC,CASSLFSITRGLKNIQYF
.,TRBV7-9,TRBJ2-7,TRBD2,TGTGCCAGCAGCTCGACAGCGGGAGGTTTCTACGAGCAGTACTTC,CASSSTAGGFYEQYF
.,TRBV6-5,TRBJ2-5,TRBD1,TGTGCCAGCAGTTATGGGGACAGGCCCCAAGAGACCCAGTACTTC,CASSYGDRPQETQYF
.,TRBV6-6,TRBJ2-5,.,TGTGCCAGCAGTAGCCTTGTGGCAGGGTCGAGGACCCAGTACTTC,CASSSLVAGSRTQYF
.,TRBV5-8,TRBJ2-5,TRBD2,TGTGCCAGCAGCTTGGAAGGGGGACTAGCGGGACAAGAGACCCAGTACTTC,CASSLEGGLAGQETQYF
.,TRBV11-1,TRBJ2-1,TRBD1,TGTGCCAGCAGCTACGGGACAGTCTACAATGAGCAGTTCTTC,CASSYGTVYNEQFF
.,TRBV4-1,TRBJ1-1,.,TGCGCCAGCAGCCAAGATCCCCAGAAAGCTTTCTTT,CASSQDPQKAFF
once,TRBV9,TRBJ2-7,.,TGTGCCAGCAGCGTAGAAAGTGGACCTACCTACGAGCAGTACTTC,CASSVESGPTYEQYF
.,TRBV19,TRBJ2-3,TRBD2,TGTGCCAGTATGGGAGGGGAGATGTCTAGCACAGATACGCAGTATTTT,CASMGGEMSSTDTQYF
.,TRBV4-3,TRBJ2-2,TRBD2,TGCGCCAGCAGCCAAGAGGCGAACCTAGCGGGGGACACCGGGGAGCTGTTTTTT,CASSQEANLAGDTGELFF
.,TRBV4-1,TRBJ1-2,TRBD1,TGCGCCAGCAGCCAAGAGTCAGGGGGAAACTATGGCTACACCTTC,CASSQESGGNYGYTF
.,TRBV9,TRBJ2-1,TRBD2,TGTGCCAGCAGCGTAGCTACTAGCGGGAGTTTCAATGAGCAGTTCTTC,CASSVATSGSFNEQFF
.,TRBV19,TRBJ2-2,.,TGTGCCAGTAGTATTGGGAGGGGGTTAACCGGGGAGCTGTTTTTT,CASSIGRGLTGELFF
.,TRBV19,TRBJ2-7,.,TGTGCCAGTAGTCCCCTGGGAGAATACGAGCAGTACTTC,CASSPLGEYEQYF
.,TRBV7-8,TRBJ1-2,.,TGTGCCAGCAGCGCCACCGGGACATGGAACTATGGCTACACCTTC,CASSATGTWNYGYTF
.,TRBV27,TRBJ2-1,.,TGTGCCAGCAGTTTATCCCCCTACAATGAGCAGTTCTTC,CASSLSPYNEQFF
.,TRBV11-3,TRBJ2-1,TRBD2,TGTGCCAGCAGCTTTTTTATCATAGGGGTGCGGGAGGCGGATGAGCAGTTCTTC,CASSFFIIGVREADEQFF
.,TRBV13,TRBJ2-1,.,TGTGCCAGCAGCTTACGGGGGGAGCAGTTCTTC,CASSLRGEQFF
.,TRBV5-1,TRBJ2-3,.,TGCGCCAGCAGTTTGGGCAATACGCAGTATTTT,CASSLGNTQYF
.,TRBV28,TRBJ1-5,.,TGTGCCAGCACTACTCCGTTGCAGCCCCAGCATTTT,CASTTPLQPQHF
.,TRBV4-1,TRBJ1-5,.,TGCGCCAGCAGCCAAGATTGGGCCCTAGCTCAGCCCCAGCATTTT,CASSQDWALAQPQHF
.,TRBV6-5,TRBJ2-7,.,TGTGCCAGCAGTTACTACTCCCCAGCTTCCCACGAGCAGTACTTC,CASSYYSPASHEQYF
.,TRBV9,TRBJ1-6,TRBD1,TGTGCCAGCAGCGTGGACAGGTTTTCCTCACCCCTCCACTTT,CASSVDRFSSPLHF
.,TRBV4-2,TRBJ2-7,TRBD2,TGTGCCAGCAGCCAAGCCCTAGCGGCCTCCTACGAGCAGTACTTC,CASSQALAASYEQYF
.,TRBV27,TRBJ2-7,.,TGTGCCAGCAGTTTAAGCCCCTCCTACGAGCAGTACTTC,CASSLSPSYEQYF
once,TRBV28,TRBJ2-5,.,TGTGCCAGCAGTTTTTTCGCGAACCAAGAGACCCAGTACTTC,CASSFFANQETQYF
.,TRBV7-6,TRBJ2-3,TRBD2,TGTGCCAGCAGCCCCTGGACTAGCGGGAGTCCAGATACGCAGTATTTT,CASSPWTSGSPDTQYF
.,TRBV27,TRBJ2-7,TRBD2,TGTGCCAGCAGTTCGTCGACTAGCGGGATGTACGAGCAGTACTTC,CASSSSTSGMYEQYF
.,TRBV7-2,TRBJ1-1,TRBD1,TGTGCCAGCAGCTTCTCAGGGGGCGGAACTGAAGCTTTCTTT,CASSFSGGGTEAFF
.,TRBV7-6,TRBJ2-2,TRBD1,TGTGCCAGCAGCGGGACAGGGGGCTCCTCCGGGGAGCTGTTTTTT,CASSGTGGSSGELFF
once,TRBV5-1,TRBJ2-7,.,TGCGCCAGCAGCAAAGGTACAGGGTACGAGCAGTACTTC,CASSKGTGYEQYF